This section outlines one TCR beta chain sequence together with its context. What it recognizes is unknown. A sample-barcoded 5' primer and a J-beta primer mix were used in a second PCR of roughly 6 to 12 cycles. Through a template-switch adaptor with 12 random nucleotides, each cDNA molecule received a tag. Each CDR3 protein is one row after TCRdb ran MiXCR on the 5' RACE reads. Of roughly 1.5 million distinct CDR3 sequences in the sample, less than 45% are singletons; the top ten hold about 3.8%. The data originate from a study of blood T cells in healthy people across ages. Study-wide background: The template switching approach captured approximately one barcoded beta molecule for every two T cells.

Study findings and constraints: Per million T cells, TCR beta diversity dropped about linearly as age rose. Any changes in expanded clonotypes were possibly confounded, as donor CMV status remained unknown.

Specimen: blood. This receptor was taken from a woman aged 18-29 years in good health.

CDR3 loop: CAISESETQYF. The CDR3 DNA sequence: TGTGCCATCAGTGAGTCGGAGACCCAGTACTTC. The chain carries TRBV10-3 and TRBJ2-5; no clear D. The CDR3 covers 11 residues. Trimming removed 0 bases from V and 5 bases from J, with 1 base in between. Germline assignment: CDR1 ENHRY and CDR2 SYGVKD.